The entry that follows covers one TCR beta chain sequence. Its antigen is unidentified. The data were taken from a study of human T cells and chemical hapten exposure. In the study overall: Alopecia areata, totalis or universalis was found in mostly female patients. Notes on the study in general: Significantly greater numbers of large CDR3 similarity clusters came from expanded TCRs than from controls.

Time point meaning: pre-sensitization, week 0. As for treatment: therapeutic diphenylcyclopropenone sensitization with weekly scalp DPC. TCRdb re-derived calls from the RACE reads in MiXCR, one entry per CDR3 protein. This table holds about 290,000 distinct CDR3 sequences, about 7.7% found once. Sequenced material: whole blood, taken in connection with sensitization to the hapten diphenylcyclopropenone (DPC). The receptor's source is a man aged 18 to 35 with alopecia areata. Some clones in this sample may be carry-over from other donors' samples.

CDR3 in DNA: TGTGCCAGCAGTTATAGGGGGATTGGAAACACCATATATTTT. This sequence encodes CASSYRGIGNTIYF. The gene calls are TRBV6-5 and TRBJ1-3; a possible D gene is TRBD1 (6 bases). Between the trimmed V and J ends, which lost 3 bases and 3 bases, there was a span of 9 bases. Germline V gene sequence: CDR1 MNHEY, CDR2 SVGAGI. The CDR3 extends over 14 amino acids.